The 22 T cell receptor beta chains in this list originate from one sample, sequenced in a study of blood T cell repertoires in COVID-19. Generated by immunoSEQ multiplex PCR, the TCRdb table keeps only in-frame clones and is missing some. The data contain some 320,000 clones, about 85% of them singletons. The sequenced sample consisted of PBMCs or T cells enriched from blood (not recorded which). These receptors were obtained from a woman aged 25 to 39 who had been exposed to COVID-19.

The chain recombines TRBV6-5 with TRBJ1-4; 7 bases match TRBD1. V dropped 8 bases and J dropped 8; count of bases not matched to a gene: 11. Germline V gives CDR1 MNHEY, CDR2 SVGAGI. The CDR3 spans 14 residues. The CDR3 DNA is TGTGCCAGCGGACACAGGGGTACCGAGGAAAAACTGTTTTTT. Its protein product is CASGHRGTEEKLFF.

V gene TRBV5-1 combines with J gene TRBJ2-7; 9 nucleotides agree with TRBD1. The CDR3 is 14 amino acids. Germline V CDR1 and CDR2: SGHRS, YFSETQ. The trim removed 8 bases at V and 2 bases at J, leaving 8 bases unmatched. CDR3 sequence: CASNNGTGTYEQYF. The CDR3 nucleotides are TGCGCCAGTAATAACGGGACAGGGACCTACGAGCAGTACTTC.

The CDR3 reads CASSFVETQYF. Here the CDR3 DNA reads TGTGCCAGCAGTTTCGTGGAGACCCAGTACTTC. This chain links TRBV12-3 or TRBV12-4 with TRBJ2-5; D is unclear. The CDR3 extends over 11 amino acids. V lost 3 bases and J 5 bases, leaving 4 bases between the germline ends.

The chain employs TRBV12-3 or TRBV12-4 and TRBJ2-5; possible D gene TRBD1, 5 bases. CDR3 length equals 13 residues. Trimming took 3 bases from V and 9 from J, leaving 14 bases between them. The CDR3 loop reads CASSFLGAGAQYF. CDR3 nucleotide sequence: TGTGCCAGCAGTTTTCTAGGGGCTGGGGCCCAGTACTTC.

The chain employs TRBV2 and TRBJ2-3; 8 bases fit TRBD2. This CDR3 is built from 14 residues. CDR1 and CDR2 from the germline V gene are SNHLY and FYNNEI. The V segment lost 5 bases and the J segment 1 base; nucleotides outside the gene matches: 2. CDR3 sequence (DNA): TGTGCCAGCAGTAAGACTAGCGGCACAGATACGCAGTATTTT. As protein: CASSKTSGTDTQYF.

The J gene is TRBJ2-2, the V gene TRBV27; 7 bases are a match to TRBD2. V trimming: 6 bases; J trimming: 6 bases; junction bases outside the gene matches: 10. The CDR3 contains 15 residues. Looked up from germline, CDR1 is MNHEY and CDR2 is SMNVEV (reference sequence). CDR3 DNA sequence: TGTGCCAGCAGCCGTGGACTAGTTGTTGCCGGGGAGCTGTTTTTT. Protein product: CASSRGLVVAGELFF.

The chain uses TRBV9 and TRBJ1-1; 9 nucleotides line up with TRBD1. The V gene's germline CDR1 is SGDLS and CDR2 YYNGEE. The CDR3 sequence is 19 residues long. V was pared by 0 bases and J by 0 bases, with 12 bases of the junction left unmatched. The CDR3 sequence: CASSVAEDRGLGLNTEAFF. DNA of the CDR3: TGTGCCAGCAGCGTAGCTGAGGACAGGGGATTGGGCCTGAACACTGAAGCTTTCTTT.

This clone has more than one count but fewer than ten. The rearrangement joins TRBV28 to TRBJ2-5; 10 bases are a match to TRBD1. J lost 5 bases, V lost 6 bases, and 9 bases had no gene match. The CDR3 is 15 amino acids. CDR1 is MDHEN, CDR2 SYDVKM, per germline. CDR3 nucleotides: TGTGCCAGCAGGAAAATGACAGGGGGCGGGGAGACCCAGTACTTC. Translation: CASRKMTGGGETQYF.

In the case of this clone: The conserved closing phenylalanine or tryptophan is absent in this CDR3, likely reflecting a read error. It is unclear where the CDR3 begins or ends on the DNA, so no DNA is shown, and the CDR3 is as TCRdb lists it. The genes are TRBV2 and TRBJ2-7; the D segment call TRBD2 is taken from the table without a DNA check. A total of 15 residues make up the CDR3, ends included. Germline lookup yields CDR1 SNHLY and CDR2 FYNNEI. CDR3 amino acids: CASRETSGRLSPLCI.

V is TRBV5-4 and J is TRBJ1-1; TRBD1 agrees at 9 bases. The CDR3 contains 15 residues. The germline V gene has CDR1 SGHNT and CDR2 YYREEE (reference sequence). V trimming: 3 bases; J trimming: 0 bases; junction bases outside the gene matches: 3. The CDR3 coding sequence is TGTGCCAGCAGCTCTAGACAGGGGGTGAACACTGAAGCTTTCTTT. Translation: CASSSRQGVNTEAFF.

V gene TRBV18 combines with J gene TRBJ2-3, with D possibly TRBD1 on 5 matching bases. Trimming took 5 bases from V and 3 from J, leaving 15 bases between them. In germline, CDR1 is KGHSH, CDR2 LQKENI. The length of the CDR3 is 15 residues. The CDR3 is CASSETVQYTDTQYF. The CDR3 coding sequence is TGTGCCAGCTCAGAGACAGTACAGTATACAGATACGCAGTATTTT.

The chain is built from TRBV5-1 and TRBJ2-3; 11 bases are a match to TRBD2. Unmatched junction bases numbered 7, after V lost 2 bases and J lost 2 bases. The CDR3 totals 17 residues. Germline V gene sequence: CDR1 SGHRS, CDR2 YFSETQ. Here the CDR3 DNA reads TGCGCCAGCAGCTTCGGACTAGCGGGCTTACTCACAGATACGCAGTATTTT. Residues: CASSFGLAGLLTDTQYF.

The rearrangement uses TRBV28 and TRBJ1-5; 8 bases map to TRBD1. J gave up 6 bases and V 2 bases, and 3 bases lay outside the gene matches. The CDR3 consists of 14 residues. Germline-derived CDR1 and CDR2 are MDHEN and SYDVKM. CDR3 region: CASSLQGAVQPQHF. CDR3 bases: TGTGCCAGCAGTTTACAGGGGGCTGTTCAGCCCCAGCATTTT.

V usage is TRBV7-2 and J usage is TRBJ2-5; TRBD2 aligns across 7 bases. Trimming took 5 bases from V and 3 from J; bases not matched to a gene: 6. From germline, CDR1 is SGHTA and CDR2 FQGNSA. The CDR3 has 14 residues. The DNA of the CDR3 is TGTGCCAGCAGCCATCAGCGGGGTAAAGAGACCCAGTACTTC. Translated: CASSHQRGKETQYF. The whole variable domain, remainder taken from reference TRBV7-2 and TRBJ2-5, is GAGVSQSPSNKVTEKGKDVELRCDPISGHTALYWYRQSLGQGLEFLIYFQGNSAPDKSGLPSDRFSAERTGGSVSTLTIQRTQQEDSAVYLCASSHQRGKETQYFGPGTRLLVL.

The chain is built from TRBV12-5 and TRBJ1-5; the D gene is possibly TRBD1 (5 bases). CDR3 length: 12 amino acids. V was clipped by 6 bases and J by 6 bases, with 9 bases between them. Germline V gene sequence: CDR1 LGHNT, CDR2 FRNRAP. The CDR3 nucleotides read TGTGCTAGTGGCGGGGGTCGTCAGCCCCAGCATTTT. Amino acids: CASGGGRQPQHF.

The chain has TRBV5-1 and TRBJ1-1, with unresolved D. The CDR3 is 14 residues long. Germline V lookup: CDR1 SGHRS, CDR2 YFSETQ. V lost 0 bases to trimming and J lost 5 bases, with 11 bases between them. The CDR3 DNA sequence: TGCGCCAGCAGCTTGGAAGGTTTCAGGACTGAAGCTTTCTTT. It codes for CASSLEGFRTEAFF. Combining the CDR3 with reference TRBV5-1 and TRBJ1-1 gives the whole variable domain KAGVTQTPRYLIKTRGQQVTLSCSPISGHRSVSWYQQTPGQGLQFLFEYFSETQRNKGNFPGRFSGRQFSNSRSEMNVSTLELGDSALYLCASSLEGFRTEAFFGQGTRLTVV.

DNA of the CDR3: TGCGCCAGACAGAAACAGGGGGCGTCCATGAACACTGAAGCTTTCTTT. The encoded protein is CARQKQGASMNTEAFF. The rearrangement links TRBV5-1 to TRBJ1-1; 9 nucleotides agree with TRBD1. Germline V CDR1 and CDR2: SGHRS, YFSETQ. The CDR3 sequence is 16 residues long. With 8 bases clipped from V and 0 bases from J, the junction kept 11 bases outside the gene matches. Combining the CDR3 with reference TRBV5-1 and TRBJ1-1 gives the whole variable domain KAGVTQTPRYLIKTRGQQVTLSCSPISGHRSVSWYQQTPGQGLQFLFEYFSETQRNKGNFPGRFSGRQFSNSRSEMNVSTLELGDSALYLCARQKQGASMNTEAFFGQGTRLTVV.

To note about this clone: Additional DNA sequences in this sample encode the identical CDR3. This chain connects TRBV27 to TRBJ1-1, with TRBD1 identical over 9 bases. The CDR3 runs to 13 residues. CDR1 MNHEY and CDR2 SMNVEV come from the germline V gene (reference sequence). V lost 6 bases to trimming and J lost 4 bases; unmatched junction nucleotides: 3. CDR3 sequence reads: CASSLTGGTEAFF. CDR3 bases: TGTGCCAGCAGCTTGACAGGGGGCACTGAAGCTTTCTTT.

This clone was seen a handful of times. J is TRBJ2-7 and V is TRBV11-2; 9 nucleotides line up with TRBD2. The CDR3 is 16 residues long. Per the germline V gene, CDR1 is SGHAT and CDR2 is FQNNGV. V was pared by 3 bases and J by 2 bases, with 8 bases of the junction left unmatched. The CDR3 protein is CASSFDLAGPAYEQYF. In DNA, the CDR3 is TGTGCCAGCAGCTTCGATCTAGCGGGGCCGGCCTACGAGCAGTACTTC.

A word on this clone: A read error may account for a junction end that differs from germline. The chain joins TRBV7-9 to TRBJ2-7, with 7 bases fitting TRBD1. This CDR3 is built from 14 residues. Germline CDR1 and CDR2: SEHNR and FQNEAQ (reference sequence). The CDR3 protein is CASSLGQAHYEQYF. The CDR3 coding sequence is TGTGCCAGCAGTTTAGGACAGGCACACTACGAGCAGTACTTC. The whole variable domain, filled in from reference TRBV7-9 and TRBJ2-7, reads DTGVSQNPRHKITKRGQNVTFRCDPISEHNRLYWYRQTLGQGPEFLTYFQNEAQLEKSRLLSDRFSAERPKGSFSTLEIQRTEQGDSAMYLCASSLGQAHYEQYFGPGTRLTVT.

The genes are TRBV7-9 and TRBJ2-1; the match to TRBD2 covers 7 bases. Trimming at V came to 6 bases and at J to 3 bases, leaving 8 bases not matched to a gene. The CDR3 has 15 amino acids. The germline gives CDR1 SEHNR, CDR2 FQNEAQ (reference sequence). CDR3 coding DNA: TGTGCCAGCAGATCAAGACTAGCTCGCTACAATGAGCAGTTCTTC. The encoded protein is CASRSRLARYNEQFF. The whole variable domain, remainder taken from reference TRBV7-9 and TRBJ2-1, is DTGVSQNPRHKITKRGQNVTFRCDPISEHNRLYWYRQTLGQGPEFLTYFQNEAQLEKSRLLSDRFSAERPKGSFSTLEIQRTEQGDSAMYLCASRSRLARYNEQFFGPGTRLTVL.

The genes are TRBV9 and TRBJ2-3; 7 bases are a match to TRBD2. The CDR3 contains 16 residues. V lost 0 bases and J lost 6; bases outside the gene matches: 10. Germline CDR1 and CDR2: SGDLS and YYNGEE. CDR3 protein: CASSVAVGLGEDTQYF. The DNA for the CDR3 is TGTGCCAGCAGCGTAGCGGTTGGACTAGGCGAGGATACGCAGTATTTT.